These T cell receptor beta chains were read from a single sample in a study of post-analysis software for immune sequencing data. TCRdb itself ran the PCR reads through MiXCR, one entry per CDR3 protein. The sample includes hundreds of thousands of distinct CDR3 sequences, around 27% of them seen just once. The sequencing sample was made of blood. The receptors shown here come from a girl aged 10-17 years with multiple sclerosis. Both conserved end residues are part of each CDR3. The order of the fields is V gene, clone size, D gene, J gene, CDR3 DNA, CDR3 protein. A D gene is named only where the DNA matches it firmly. Size is stated for part of the rows, as once, few or many counts, or as a class when the clone is expanded.

>TRBV5-1|-|TRBD2|TRBJ2-1
TGCGCCAGCGGCACTAGCGGGGGACGCAATGAGCAGTTCTTC
CASGTSGGRNEQFF
>TRBV5-1|-|TRBD1|TRBJ1-4
TGCGCCGATCCGAGGGACAGTTTGGGAGAAAAACTGTTTTTT
CADPRDSLGEKLFF
>TRBV29-1|many|-|TRBJ1-1
TGCAGCGTTGAATCAGGGTACACTGAAGCTTTCTTT
CSVESGYTEAFF
>TRBV28|few|TRBD2|TRBJ2-7
TGTGCCAGCAGGCGTACGGGAGGCCGCTCCTACGAGCAGTACTTC
CASRRTGGRSYEQYF
>TRBV7-8|few|TRBD2|TRBJ2-1
TGTGCCAGCAGCCCTCGTCGACTAGCGGTTAACAATGAGCAGTTCTTC
CASSPRRLAVNNEQFF
>TRBV20-1|few|TRBD2|TRBJ2-5
TGCAGTGCTAGGGGCGGAGCGGGGGTCTGGGAGACCCAGTACTTC
CSARGGAGVWETQYF
>TRBV20-1|many|TRBD2|TRBJ2-1
TGCAGTGCTACAAGACTAGCGCGCGGGCCCCATGAGCAGTTCTTC
CSATRLARGPHEQFF
>TRBV7-2|-|TRBD1|TRBJ2-7
TGTGCCAGCAGCTTGGGGACAGGCCCCCCCTACGAGCAGTACTTC
CASSLGTGPPYEQYF
>TRBV5-1|-|TRBD1|TRBJ1-1
TGCGCCAGCAGCTTGGGGACAGGGGGAGGGAGTACTGAAGCTTTCTTT
CASSLGTGGGSTEAFF
>TRBV6-1|-|-|TRBJ1-1
TGTGCCAGCAGATCCTCGGGCAGCGACTCTGAAGCTTTCTTT
CASRSSGSDSEAFF
>TRBV10-2|few|-|TRBJ2-1
TGCGCCAGCAGTAGAGCCAGTGAGCAGTTCTTC
CASSRASEQFF
>TRBV5-5|few|TRBD1|TRBJ1-2
TGTGCCAGCAGCCGTGGCGCCGGGACAGGGAGTTCCTATGGCTACACCTTC
CASSRGAGTGSSYGYTF
>TRBV6-6|few|-|TRBJ2-5
TGTGCCAGCCAATGGGCAGGGGAAAGGGGCCGGACGAAGCAGTACTTC
CASQWAGERGRTKQYF
>TRBV20-1|few|TRBD2|TRBJ2-1
TGCAGTGCTTTCCTAATAGCGGGAACCTACAATGAGCAGTTCTTC
CSAFLIAGTYNEQFF
>TRBV29-1|-|TRBD1|TRBJ1-4
TGCAGCGCAACGACAGGGGGGATGTGGGAACTGTTTTTT
CSATTGGMWELFF
>TRBV3-1|-|TRBD2|TRBJ2-1
TGTGCCAGCAGCCAAGAGAGGAGCGGGAGGGACTACAATGAGCAGTTCTTC
CASSQERSGRDYNEQFF
>TRBV2|few|-|TRBJ1-2
TGTGCCAGCAGTGAAGTAACGGCTTATGGCTACACCTTC
CASSEVTAYGYTF
>TRBV28|-|-|TRBJ2-7
TGTGCCAGCACCCGTCTGGCGGAAGACTCCTACGAGCAGTACTTC
CASTRLAEDSYEQYF
>TRBV27|-|TRBD2|TRBJ2-3
TGTGCCAGCAGTTGGCTAGCGGGGGGCACAGATACGCAGTATTTT
CASSWLAGGTDTQYF
>TRBV3-1|-|-|TRBJ2-1
TGTGCCAGCAGCCAAGATTCAAGGGTCTCCTACAATGAGCAGTTCTTC
CASSQDSRVSYNEQFF
>TRBV27|few|TRBD1|TRBJ1-2
TGTGCCAGCAGTTTATCCGGCAGGGGGTGGAATGGCTACACCTTC
CASSLSGRGWNGYTF
>TRBV4-1|-|-|TRBJ2-4
TGCGCCAGCAGCCAAGACGATGGGGGGCGAAACATTCAGTACTTC
CASSQDDGGRNIQYF
>TRBV5-1|-|-|TRBJ2-7
TGCGCCAGCAGCTTGGGGTTCGGCCCCTACGAGCAGTACTTC
CASSLGFGPYEQYF
>TRBV4-2|many|TRBD2|TRBJ2-5
TGTGCCAGCAGCCCAGTACTAGCGGGGGGGCCAGAGACCCAGTACTTC
CASSPVLAGGPETQYF
>TRBV20-1|-|-|TRBJ2-5
TGCAGTGCTAGTCCTTACAGTGGTGAGCAGTACTTC
CSASPYSGEQYF
>TRBV21-1|few|-|TRBJ2-2
TGTGCCAGCAGCACCTCCGGGACGAAAATAAACACCGGGGAGCTGTTTTTT
CASSTSGTKINTGELFF
>TRBV25-1|few|TRBD1|TRBJ1-1
TGTGCCAGCAGTGAATCCCCAGGGGGAAACACTGAAGCTTTCTTT
CASSESPGGNTEAFF
>TRBV6-5|few|-|TRBJ1-5
TGTGCCAGCAGCGAAGACGGGCGGGGTCAGCCCCAGCATTTT
CASSEDGRGQPQHF
>TRBV12-3/TRBV12-4|many|-|TRBJ2-1
TGTGCCAGCACCGTGCGGAGGAATCGGCAGTTCTTC
CASTVRRNRQFF
>TRBV2|-|-|TRBJ1-2
TGTGCCAGCAGGGGGGACTCTATGACTTGGGCCTATGGCTACACCTTC
CASRGDSMTWAYGYTF
>TRBV29-1|few|-|TRBJ2-2
TGCAGCGCCCGAATGGAAAGGGCGAACACCGGGGAGCTGTTTTTT
CSARMERANTGELFF
>TRBV2|many|-|TRBJ2-3
TGTGCCAGCACCCCGGGCCCAGATACGCAGTATTTT
CASTPGPDTQYF
>TRBV9|-|-|TRBJ2-1
TGTGCCAGCAGCGAGAGCCCGACCCAATCCTACAATGAGCAGTTCTTC
CASSESPTQSYNEQFF
>TRBV5-5|-|TRBD1|TRBJ1-1
TGTGCCAGCAGCAGAGGGACAGCGGCGACTTTCTTT
CASSRGTAATFF
>TRBV20-1|few|-|TRBJ2-1
TGCAGTGCTCCAAGGACGGCCGGCGGGTTCTTC
CSAPRTAGGFF
>TRBV28|-|TRBD1|TRBJ1-5
TGTGCCAGCACTGTCAGTCCCGTGGGCCAGGGGGATCAGCCCCAGCATTTT
CASTVSPVGQGDQPQHF
>TRBV20-1|-|-|TRBJ2-3
TGCAGTGCTAGACCTCGGGGGACTAGCACAGATACGCAGTATTTT
CSARPRGTSTDTQYF
>TRBV14|-|-|TRBJ2-7
TGTGCCAGCAGCCAGGTGGGGACGATCTACGAGCAGTACTTC
CASSQVGTIYEQYF
>TRBV12-3/TRBV12-4|many|-|TRBJ2-3
TGTGCCAGCAGTCCCTGGTACGCGGATACGCAGTATTTT
CASSPWYADTQYF
>TRBV20-1|few|-|TRBJ2-3
TGCAGTGCTAGAGATAGGCACACTAGCACAGATACGCAGTATTTT
CSARDRHTSTDTQYF
>TRBV7-9|-|-|TRBJ1-1
TGTGCCAGCAGCCCCAATGGAGGGAACACTGAAGCTTTCTTT
CASSPNGGNTEAFF